This TCR beta chain was observed in a study of blood T cells in healthy people across ages (dated by TCRdb to about 2015). Broadly, across the study: In model experiments, template switching captured about one uniquely barcoded TCR beta cDNA molecule for every two T cells. To track age-related changes in TCR beta repertoire diversity, the study relied on deep sequencing normalized with unique cDNA molecular identifiers. The donors were divided into four age groups: young (average around 15 years), middle-aged (roughly 40), aged (approximately 62) and long-lived (around 80). To avoid experimental bias, donors of different ages were randomly spread across the sequencing lanes. The study analyzed two additional independent replicas of 1 million unique cDNA reads from the same blood draw for two donors, one aged 18 to 30 and one aged 80 or older.

Broader findings and caveats from the paper: Bulk unsorted PBMC profiling prevented conclusive comparison of naive and antigen-experienced compartments. Compared with the aged group, the long-lived group had more naive CD4+ T cells, fewer expanded clones and increased TCR diversity, suggesting age selection. Observed TCR beta diversity per million T cells fell roughly linearly with age, and a significant reduction was already apparent by age about 43. The percentage of naive T cells measured by flow cytometry correlated strongly with observed TCR beta diversity. Donor CMV infection status was unknown, potentially confounding age-related changes in expanded clonotypes. Total diversity estimates from one million sequenced T cells were considered lower bounds and underestimates.

From its cysteine to its phenylalanine, the CDR3 spans 15 amino acids. CDR3 DNA is the only sequence kept; it has 45 bases, read in frame from the first base. V has 0 bases trimmed and J has 3 bases trimmed; junction bases matching no gene number 4. CDR1 is given as MNHEY and CDR2 as SVGAGI, both from the germline V gene. The donors were some 39 Caucasian individuals from Russia, aged about 6 to 95 years, who were systemically healthy. Each donor gave around 9.5 milliliters of peripheral blood, collected into EDTA-treated Vacutainer tubes. Ficoll-Paque density-gradient centrifugation was used to isolate PBMCs, with at least 7 million obtained per sample. Trizol reagent was used to extract total RNA from the PBMCs, yielding at least 5.5 micrograms per sample. For every donor, an aliquot of PBMCs went through flow cytometry to measure the percentages of naive CD45RAhigh/CD27high T cells. The library was generated by 5' RACE. Instrument on record: Illumina HiSeq 2500. A second PCR of 7 to 11 cycles was run with a J-beta primer mix and a sample-barcoded 5' primer. A unique molecular identifier was introduced onto each TCR beta cDNA molecule by a template-switch 5' adaptor carrying 12 random nucleotides. At least 2.5 million CDR3-containing paired-end reads were obtained from each sample. All of the RNA was converted into first-strand cDNA using the Mint cDNA synthesis kit, with a TRBC-specific oligonucleotide serving as the primer. All cDNA was treated with uracil-DNA glycosylase and then went through a first 18-cycle PCR with the universal primers M1SS and BC2_uni_R. The authors processed their data as follows. For normalization, 1 million high-quality reads were randomly selected from each sample, with every read carrying a distinct molecular identifier. Reads with shared molecular identifiers were discarded instead of being binned into consensus sequences. CDR3 identification, clonotype clustering and error correction used MiTCR with a Q25 quality threshold and the strictest error-elimination algorithm. Lower-bound total TCR beta diversity was estimated with a nonparametric unseen species model using Euler transformation. TCRdb cleaned the public reads at Q25 with fastp, built clones with MiXCR and kept in-frame beta chains. Here each entry gathers all rows of one CDR3 protein and keeps the most common genes and DNA. TCRdb's processing, not the study's, gives the V and J calls here. In all, the sample holds 660,000 or so distinct CDR3 sequences, and roughly 53% of those were seen once. The ten largest clones add up to roughly 34% of the sample.

In this sample, this clonotype turned up a few times. Its antigen is unknown. No quality values exist for individual bases; no much larger clone is one base distant. The TCR was taken from a man aged 55 to 69 in good health. The rearranged segments are TRBV6-5 and TRBJ2-7, and TRBD1 matches 8 of the central bases. Sequencing was performed on blood. The sequenced DNA: TGTGCCAGCAGTTACTCGACAGGGGAAGGCTACGAGCAGTACTTC. Its protein product is CASSYSTGEGYEQYF.